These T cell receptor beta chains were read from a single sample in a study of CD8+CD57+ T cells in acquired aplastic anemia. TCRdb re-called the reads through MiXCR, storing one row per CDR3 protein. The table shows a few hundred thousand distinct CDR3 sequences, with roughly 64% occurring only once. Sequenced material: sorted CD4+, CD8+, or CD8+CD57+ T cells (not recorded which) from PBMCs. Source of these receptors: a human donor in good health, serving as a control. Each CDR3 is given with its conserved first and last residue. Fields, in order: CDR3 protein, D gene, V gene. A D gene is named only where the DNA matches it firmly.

CDR3aa: CSVEPREGTTNEQYF
d_gene: TRBD2
v_gene: TRBV29-1

CDR3aa: CASSYLGLYEQYF
d_gene: NA
v_gene: TRBV9

CDR3aa: CAIRLQGQGDYTFF
d_gene: TRBD1
v_gene: TRBV2

CDR3aa: CASTQGLAAYNEQFF
d_gene: TRBD2
v_gene: TRBV6-6

CDR3aa: CASSPGTDRTDTQYF
d_gene: NA
v_gene: TRBV18

CDR3aa: CASSLVWGTNEKLFF
d_gene: NA
v_gene: TRBV7-9

CDR3aa: CASGRSGRADEQFF
d_gene: NA
v_gene: TRBV7-4

CDR3aa: CASSHVARPTYEQYF
d_gene: NA
v_gene: TRBV10-1

CDR3aa: CASSYMGGTEAFFF
d_gene: NA
v_gene: TRBV2

CDR3aa: CATSARARSTDTQYF
d_gene: NA
v_gene: TRBV24-1

CDR3aa: CASRAAGGRSHEQYF
d_gene: TRBD2
v_gene: TRBV19

CDR3aa: CASSLNSMDTQYF
d_gene: NA
v_gene: TRBV7-2

CDR3aa: CASSATGDDYGYTF
d_gene: TRBD1
v_gene: TRBV6-5

CDR3aa: CASTGQGQGQPQHF
d_gene: TRBD1
v_gene: TRBV19

CDR3aa: CATRDGFTDTQYF
d_gene: NA
v_gene: TRBV24-1

CDR3aa: CASSQSEVGRSYNSPLHF
d_gene: NA
v_gene: TRBV4-2

CDR3aa: CASSHRGLDEQYFHF
d_gene: TRBD1
v_gene: TRBV7-8

CDR3aa: CSVEESLDREQFF
d_gene: TRBD1
v_gene: TRBV29-1

CDR3aa: CSVGGQADKKLFF
d_gene: TRBD1
v_gene: TRBV29-1

CDR3aa: CASSLVGTDTQHFF
d_gene: NA
v_gene: TRBV7-9

CDR3aa: CASSLNVTKDQPQHF
d_gene: NA
v_gene: TRBV7-2

CDR3aa: CASKRAHRPVTQYF
d_gene: NA
v_gene: TRBV25-1

CDR3aa: CASSSDSNSPHHFHF
d_gene: NA
v_gene: TRBV7-2

CDR3aa: CASSQEGTGAVWGYTF
d_gene: TRBD1
v_gene: TRBV4-1

CDR3aa: CASTPGDTGGDYGYTF
d_gene: NA
v_gene: TRBV19

CDR3aa: CASSANGTGVSPLHF
d_gene: TRBD1
v_gene: TRBV7-8

CDR3aa: CASSLTREGGELHF
d_gene: NA
v_gene: TRBV7-6

CDR3aa: CASSLEGQTGELFF
d_gene: TRBD1
v_gene: TRBV5-1

CDR3aa: CASRQNSNTEAIFGYTF
d_gene: NA
v_gene: TRBV7-8

CDR3aa: CSAIVRGRTYEQYF
d_gene: NA
v_gene: TRBV20-1

CDR3aa: CASSGGGSEQFF
d_gene: NA
v_gene: TRBV25-1

CDR3aa: CSARVGSNYDTQYF
d_gene: NA
v_gene: TRBV20-1

CDR3aa: CASSPDREDRGRNGYTF
d_gene: TRBD1
v_gene: TRBV5-1

CDR3aa: CASSFQRTHTDTQYF
d_gene: NA
v_gene: TRBV5-5

CDR3aa: CASSLAEKGNQPQHF
d_gene: NA
v_gene: TRBV7-8

CDR3aa: CASSLGQGLDTEAFF
d_gene: NA
v_gene: TRBV5-5

CDR3aa: CASSGTSGGVRQETQYF
d_gene: TRBD2
v_gene: TRBV6-6

CDR3aa: CASRAEGGQYF
d_gene: NA
v_gene: TRBV2

CDR3aa: CASSRTSGGAGVDEQYF
d_gene: TRBD2
v_gene: TRBV7-6

CDR3aa: CASSLFWEDYNEQYF
d_gene: NA
v_gene: TRBV11-2

CDR3aa: CASRVRDNEAFF
d_gene: NA
v_gene: TRBV19

CDR3aa: CASSNPRGAYTEAFF
d_gene: NA
v_gene: TRBV19

CDR3aa: CASSLSPGQYGYTF
d_gene: NA
v_gene: TRBV7-2

CDR3aa: CSVVPGAYNEQFF
d_gene: NA
v_gene: TRBV29-1